The 9 T cell receptor beta chains listed next were all sequenced from one sample in a study of blood T cell repertoires in COVID-19. Clones were read by immunoSEQ multiplex PCR, and TCRdb kept only the in-frame ones, dropping some. Of around 260,000 clones in the sample, roughly four fifths were seen once. Sequencing input: peripheral blood. Receptors originate from a woman aged 50 to 65 who had recovered from COVID-19.

The chain couples TRBV7-7 to TRBJ1-4; D not resolved. V lost 1 base and J lost 0, with 6 bases in between. The germline V gene has CDR1 SSHAT and CDR2 FNYEAQ (reference sequence). There are 15 residues in the CDR3. The CDR3, as DNA: TGTGCCAGCAGCTTAGGCGGTACAACTAATGAAAAACTGTTTTTT. Protein: CASSLGGTTNEKLFF.

This clone was observed a handful of times. The V call is TRBV28, the J call TRBJ1-5; weak D call: TRBD1 (5 bases). Germline V gives CDR1 MDHEN, CDR2 SYDVKM. Trimming cost V 3 bases and J 4 bases, with 13 bases left between them. The CDR3 consists of 15 residues. The chain's CDR3 is CASSFPRVGNQPQHF. In nucleotides, the CDR3 is TGTGCCAGCAGTTTTCCCAGGGTAGGGAATCAGCCCCAGCATTTT.

V gene TRBV18 combines with J gene TRBJ2-2; 7 bases align to TRBD1. Looked up from germline, CDR1 is KGHSH and CDR2 is LQKENI. V dropped 3 bases and J dropped 1; count of bases not matched to a gene: 5. CDR3 length equals 16 residues. The CDR3 spells CASSPRGTVNTGELFF. The CDR3 bases are TGTGCCAGCTCACCGAGAGGGACAGTGAACACCGGGGAGCTGTTTTTT.

V is TRBV6-4 and J is TRBJ2-7; TRBD2 matches 7 bases. The CDR3 contains 13 residues. The germline CDR1 and CDR2 sequences are MRHNA and SNTAGT. V was pared by 4 bases and J by 7 bases, with 7 bases of the junction left unmatched. The CDR3 spells CASSAPGLREQYF. As DNA, the CDR3 is TGTGCCAGCAGTGCTCCGGGACTAAGGGAGCAGTACTTC.

This chain connects TRBV7-9 to TRBJ2-7; tentatively, D is TRBD1 (6 bases). V lost 5 bases and J lost 2, with 19 bases in between. The V gene's germline CDR1 is SEHNR and CDR2 FQNEAQ (reference sequence). CDR3 length: 16 residues. Here the CDR3 DNA reads TGTGCCAGCAGCCCAGGTCCAGGGGAGTTCACCTACGAGCAGTACTTC. The encoded protein is CASSPGPGEFTYEQYF.

This chain connects TRBV7-8 to TRBJ2-1, with TRBD2 matching over 8 bases. Germline V gene data show CDR1 as SGHVS and CDR2 as FQNEAQ. V lost 1 base, J lost 5 bases, and 4 bases stayed unmatched. CDR3 length equals 15 residues. The CDR3 DNA reads as TGTGCCAGCAGCTTAGTTGCGGGGGGACACAATGAGCAGTTCTTC. Amino acid sequence: CASSLVAGGHNEQFF.

The chain carries TRBV13 and TRBJ2-7, with TRBD2 matching 9 bases. The V gene end was trimmed by 8 bases and the J gene end by 4 bases; junction bases not matched to a gene: 9. From germline, CDR1 is PRHDT and CDR2 FYEKMQ (reference sequence). CDR3 length: 14 residues. In nucleotides, the CDR3 is TGTGCCAGCGGTTATGGCGGGGGGGCGTACGAGCAGTACTTC. Its protein is CASGYGGGAYEQYF.

The chain joins TRBV5-4 to TRBJ2-2; D is ambiguous. Looked up from germline, CDR1 is SGHNT and CDR2 is YYREEE (reference sequence). The length of the CDR3 is 15 residues. V lost 0 bases and J lost 2, with 8 bases in between. The CDR3 DNA sequence: TGTGCCAGCAGCTTGGTTACAGTTAACACCGGGGAGCTGTTTTTT. Its protein is CASSLVTVNTGELFF.

The rearrangement uses TRBV27 and TRBJ1-6; D remains unclear. V lost 5 bases and J 7 bases, leaving 9 bases between the germline ends. Germline CDR1 and CDR2: MNHEY and SMNVEV (reference sequence). CDR3 length: 13 residues. CDR3 DNA: TGTGCCAGCAGTCCTTCGGGGAATTCACCCCTCCACTTT. The encoded protein is CASSPSGNSPLHF.